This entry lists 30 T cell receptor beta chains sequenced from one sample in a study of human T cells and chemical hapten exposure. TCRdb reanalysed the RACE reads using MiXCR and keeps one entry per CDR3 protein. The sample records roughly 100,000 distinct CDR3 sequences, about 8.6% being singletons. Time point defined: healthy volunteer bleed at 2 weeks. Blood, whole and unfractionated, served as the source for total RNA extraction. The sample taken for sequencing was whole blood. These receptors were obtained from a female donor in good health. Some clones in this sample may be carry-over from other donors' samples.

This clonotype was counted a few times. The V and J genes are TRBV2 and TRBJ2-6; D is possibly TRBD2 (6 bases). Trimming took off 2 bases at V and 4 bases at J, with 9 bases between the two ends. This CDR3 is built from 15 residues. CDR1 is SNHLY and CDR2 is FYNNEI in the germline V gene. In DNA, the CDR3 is TGTGCCAGCAGTGAACCCGGGAGAGGGGCCAACGTCCTGACTTTC. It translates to CASSEPGRGANVLTF.

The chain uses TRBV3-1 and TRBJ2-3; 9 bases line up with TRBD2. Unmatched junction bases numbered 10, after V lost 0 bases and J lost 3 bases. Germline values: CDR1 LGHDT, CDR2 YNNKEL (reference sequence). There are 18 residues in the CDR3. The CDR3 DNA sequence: TGTGCCAGCAGCCAAGATGGGGCGGGAGGGCCTGGTACAGATACGCAGTATTTT. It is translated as CASSQDGAGGPGTDTQYF.

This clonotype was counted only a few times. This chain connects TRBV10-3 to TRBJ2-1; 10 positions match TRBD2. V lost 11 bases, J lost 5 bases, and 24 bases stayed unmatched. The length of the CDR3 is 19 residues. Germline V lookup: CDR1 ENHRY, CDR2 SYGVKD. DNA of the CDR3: TGTGCCGCCGCACAACGGGGACTAGCGAGGGTGTCATTCCACAATGAGCAGTTCTTC. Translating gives CAAAQRGLARVSFHNEQFF.

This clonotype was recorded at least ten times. The CDR3: CAGITSGRTDTQYF. The DNA of the CDR3 is TGTGCCGGTATCACTAGCGGGAGGACAGATACGCAGTATTTT. The chain joins TRBV2 to TRBJ2-3; the match to TRBD2 covers 12 bases. Trimming cost V 11 bases and J 3 bases; bases outside gene matches: 6. The CDR3 runs to 14 residues. Germline-derived CDR1 and CDR2 are SNHLY and FYNNEI.

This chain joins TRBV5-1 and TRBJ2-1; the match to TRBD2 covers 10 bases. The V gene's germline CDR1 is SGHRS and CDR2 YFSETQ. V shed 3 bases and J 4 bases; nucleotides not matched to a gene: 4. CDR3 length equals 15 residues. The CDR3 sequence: CASSSGLAEYNEQFF. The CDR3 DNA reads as TGCGCCAGCAGCTCTGGACTAGCGGAGTACAATGAGCAGTTCTTC.

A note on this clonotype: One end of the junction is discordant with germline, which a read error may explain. The DNA of the CDR3 is TGTGCCAGCATGATTACCGATTATGTCTACACCTTC. Translating gives CASMITDYVYTF. V gene TRBV2 combines with J gene TRBJ1-2; no definite D call. Germline V gene lookup returns CDR1 SNHLY and CDR2 FYNNEI. The CDR3 loop spans 12 amino acids.

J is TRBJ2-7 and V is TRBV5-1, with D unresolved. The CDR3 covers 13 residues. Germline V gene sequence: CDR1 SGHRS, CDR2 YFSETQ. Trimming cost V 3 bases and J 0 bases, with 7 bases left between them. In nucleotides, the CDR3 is TGCGCCAGCAGCTCCTTAGCCTCCTACGAGCAGTACTTC. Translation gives CASSSLASYEQYF. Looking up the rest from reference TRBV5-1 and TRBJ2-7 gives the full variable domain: KAGVTQTPRYLIKTRGQQVTLSCSPISGHRSVSWYQQTPGQGLQFLFEYFSETQRNKGNFPGRFSGRQFSNSRSEMNVSTLELGDSALYLCASSSLASYEQYFGPGTRLTVT.

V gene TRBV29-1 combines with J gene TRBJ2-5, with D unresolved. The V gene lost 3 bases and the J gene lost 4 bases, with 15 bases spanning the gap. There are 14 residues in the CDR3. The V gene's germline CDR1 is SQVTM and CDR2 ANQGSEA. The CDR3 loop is CSVDPYGSPETQYF. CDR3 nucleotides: TGCAGCGTTGATCCATATGGTAGCCCAGAGACCCAGTACTTC.

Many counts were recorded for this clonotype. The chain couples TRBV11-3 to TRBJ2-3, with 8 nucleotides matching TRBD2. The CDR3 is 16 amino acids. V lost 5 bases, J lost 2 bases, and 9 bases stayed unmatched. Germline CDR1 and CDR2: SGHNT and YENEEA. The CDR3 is CASSARGGGPTDTQYF. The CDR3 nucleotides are TGTGCCAGCAGCGCCCGGGGGGGAGGGCCCACAGATACGCAGTATTTT.

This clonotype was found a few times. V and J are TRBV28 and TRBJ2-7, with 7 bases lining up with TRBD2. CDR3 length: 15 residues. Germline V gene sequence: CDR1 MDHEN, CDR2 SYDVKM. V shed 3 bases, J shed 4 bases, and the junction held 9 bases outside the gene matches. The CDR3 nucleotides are TGTGCCAGCAGTTTGGGGGGGGGTTTCATTTACGAGCAGTACTTC. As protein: CASSLGGGFIYEQYF.

CDR3 sequence: CASSPGQGSSPLHF. The DNA of the CDR3 is TGTGCCAGCAGTCCCGGACAGGGGAGTTCACCCCTCCACTTT. The V gene is TRBV28, the J gene TRBJ1-6; 9 positions agree with TRBD1. Germline assignment: CDR1 MDHEN and CDR2 SYDVKM. With V trimmed by 5 bases and J by 9 bases, 5 bases remained unmatched. The CDR3 covers 14 residues.

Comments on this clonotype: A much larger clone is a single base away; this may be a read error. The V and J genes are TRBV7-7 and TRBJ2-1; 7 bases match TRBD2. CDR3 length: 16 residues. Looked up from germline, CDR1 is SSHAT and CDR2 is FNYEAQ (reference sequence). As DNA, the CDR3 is TGTGCTAGCAGGCTGTCCGTAGCGGGCTCCTACAATGAGCAGTTCTTC. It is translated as CASRLSVAGSYNEQFF. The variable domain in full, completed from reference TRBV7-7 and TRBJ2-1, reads GAGVSQSPRYKVTKRGQDVTLRCDPISSHATLYWYQQALGQGPEFLTYFNYEAQPDKSGLPSDRFSAERPEGSISTLTIQRTEQRDSAMYRCASRLSVAGSYNEQFFGPGTRLTVL.

For the CDR3, the DNA is TGTGCCAGCAGTTACACGCTAGCGGATACGCAGTATTTT. This encodes CASSYTLADTQYF. V gene TRBV6-5 combines with J gene TRBJ2-3; perhaps TRBD2 as D (6 bases). Germline V gene sequence: CDR1 MNHEY, CDR2 SVGAGI. The V end was cut by 2 bases, the J end by 6 bases, with 9 bases between. The CDR3 is made up of 13 amino acids.

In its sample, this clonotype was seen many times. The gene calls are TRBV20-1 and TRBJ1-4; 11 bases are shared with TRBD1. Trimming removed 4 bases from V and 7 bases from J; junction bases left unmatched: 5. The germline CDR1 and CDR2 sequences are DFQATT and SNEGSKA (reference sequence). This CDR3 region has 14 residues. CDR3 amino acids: CSAKAGTGGEKLFF. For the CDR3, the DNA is TGCAGTGCTAAAGCCGGGACAGGGGGTGAAAAACTGTTTTTT.

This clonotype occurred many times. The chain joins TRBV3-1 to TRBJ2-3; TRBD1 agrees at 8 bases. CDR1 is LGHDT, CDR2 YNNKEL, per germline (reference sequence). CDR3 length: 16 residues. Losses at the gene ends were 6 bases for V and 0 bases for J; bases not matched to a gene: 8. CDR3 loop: CASRSGGTGSTDTQYF. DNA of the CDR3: TGTGCCAGCAGGTCCGGCGGGACAGGCAGCACAGATACGCAGTATTTT.

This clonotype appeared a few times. The CDR3 coding sequence is TGTGCCAGCACCCTGGGACTAGCGGCCTACAATGAGCAGTTCTTC. Its translation is CASTLGLAAYNEQFF. The chain couples TRBV2 to TRBJ2-1, with 11 bases aligning to TRBD2. This CDR3 contains 15 residues. V trimming: 7 bases; J trimming: 2 bases; junction bases outside the gene matches: 4. Germline V gene data show CDR1 as SNHLY and CDR2 as FYNNEI.

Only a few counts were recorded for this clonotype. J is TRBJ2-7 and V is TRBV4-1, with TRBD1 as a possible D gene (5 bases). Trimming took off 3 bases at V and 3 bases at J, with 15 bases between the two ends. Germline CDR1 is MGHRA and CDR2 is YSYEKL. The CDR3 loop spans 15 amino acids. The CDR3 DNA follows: TGCGCCAGCAGCCAGGTCCAGGGATCGGGCTACGAGCAGTACTTC. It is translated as CASSQVQGSGYEQYF.

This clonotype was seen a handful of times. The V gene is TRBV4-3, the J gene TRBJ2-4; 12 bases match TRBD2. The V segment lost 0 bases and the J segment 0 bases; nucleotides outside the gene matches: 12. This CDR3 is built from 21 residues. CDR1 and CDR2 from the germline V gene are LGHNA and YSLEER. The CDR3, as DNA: TGCGCCAGCAGCCAAGATCTTCCGACTAGCGGGAGCTTCCTAGCCAAAAACATTCAGTACTTC. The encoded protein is CASSQDLPTSGSFLAKNIQYF.

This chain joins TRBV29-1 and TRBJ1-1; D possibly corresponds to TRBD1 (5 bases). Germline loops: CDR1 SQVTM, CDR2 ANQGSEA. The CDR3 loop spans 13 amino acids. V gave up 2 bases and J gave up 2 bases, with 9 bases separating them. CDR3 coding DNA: TGCAGCGTTGAAACAGGAGCCAACACTGAAGCTTTCTTT. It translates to CSVETGANTEAFF.

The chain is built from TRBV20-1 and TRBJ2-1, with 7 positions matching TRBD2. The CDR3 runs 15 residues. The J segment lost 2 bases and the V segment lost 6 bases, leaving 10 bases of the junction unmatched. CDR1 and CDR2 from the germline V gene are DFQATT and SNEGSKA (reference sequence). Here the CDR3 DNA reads TGCAGTGCCGGAGGAGCGGGAACCGCCTACAATGAGCAGTTCTTC. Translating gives CSAGGAGTAYNEQFF.

CDR3 DNA: TGTGCCTGGAGTGTGTTGTTTCCAGAGACCCAGTACTTC. This encodes CAWSVLFPETQYF. The V gene is TRBV30, the J gene TRBJ2-5; D unclear. Germline loops: CDR1 GTSNPN, CDR2 SVGIG (reference sequence). CDR3 length: 13 residues. V was trimmed by 0 bases and J by 4 bases, leaving 9 bases between them.

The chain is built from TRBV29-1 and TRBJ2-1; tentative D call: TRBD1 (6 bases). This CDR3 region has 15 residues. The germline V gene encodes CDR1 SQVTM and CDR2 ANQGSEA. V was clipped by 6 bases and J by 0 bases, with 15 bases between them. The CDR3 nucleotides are TGCAGCGTCCAAAACCAGGGGAGCTCCTACAATGAGCAGTTCTTC. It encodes CSVQNQGSSYNEQFF.

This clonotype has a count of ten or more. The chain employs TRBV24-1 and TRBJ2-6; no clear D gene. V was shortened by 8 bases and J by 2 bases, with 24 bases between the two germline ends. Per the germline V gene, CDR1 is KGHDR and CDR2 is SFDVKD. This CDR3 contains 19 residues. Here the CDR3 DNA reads TGTGCCACCATAAAGCGAACCCCGAGGCTCTTCCCTGGGGCCAACGTCCTGACTTTC. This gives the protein CATIKRTPRLFPGANVLTF.

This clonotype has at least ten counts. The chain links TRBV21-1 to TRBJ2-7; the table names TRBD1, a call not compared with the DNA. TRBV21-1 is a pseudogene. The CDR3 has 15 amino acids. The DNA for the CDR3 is TGTGCCAGCCTAATATCCGGGACGAATGCCTACGAGCAGTACTTC. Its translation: CASLISGTNAYEQYF.

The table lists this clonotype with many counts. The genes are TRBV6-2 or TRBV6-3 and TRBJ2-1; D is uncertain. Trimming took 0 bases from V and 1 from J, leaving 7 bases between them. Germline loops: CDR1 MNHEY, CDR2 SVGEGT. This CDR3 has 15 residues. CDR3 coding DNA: TGTGCCAGCAGTTACTCCGCGGATTCCTACAATGAGCAGTTCTTC. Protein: CASSYSADSYNEQFF.

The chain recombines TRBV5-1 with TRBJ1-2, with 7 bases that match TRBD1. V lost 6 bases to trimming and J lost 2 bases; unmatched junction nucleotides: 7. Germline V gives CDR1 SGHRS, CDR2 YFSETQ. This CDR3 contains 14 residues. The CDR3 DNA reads TGCGCCAGCACAAACGGACAGGTGAACTATGGCTACACCTTC. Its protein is CASTNGQVNYGYTF.

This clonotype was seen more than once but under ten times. The DNA of the CDR3 is TGTGCCAGCACCCTACAGGGGGCTTACACTGAAGCTTTCTTT. Translated, it gives CASTLQGAYTEAFF. The chain joins TRBV12-3 or TRBV12-4 to TRBJ1-1; 9 nucleotides align to TRBD1. This CDR3 contains 14 residues. The ends lost 7 bases at V and 3 bases at J; junction bases unmatched: 6.

The CDR3 nucleotides read TGTGCCAGCAGTGAGGTCCGAAATGAAAAACTGTTTTTT. Its translation: CASSEVRNEKLFF. V gene TRBV12-3 or TRBV12-4 combines with J gene TRBJ1-4; D call uncertain. V shed 5 bases and J shed 5 bases, with 9 bases lying between them. CDR3 length equals 13 residues.

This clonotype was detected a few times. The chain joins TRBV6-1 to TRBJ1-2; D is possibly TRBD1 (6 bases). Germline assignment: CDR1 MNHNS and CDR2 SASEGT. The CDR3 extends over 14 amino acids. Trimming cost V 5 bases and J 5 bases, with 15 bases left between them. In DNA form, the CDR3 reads TGTGCCAGCAGTAACACCGGGACACCTTATGGCTACACCTTC. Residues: CASSNTGTPYGYTF.

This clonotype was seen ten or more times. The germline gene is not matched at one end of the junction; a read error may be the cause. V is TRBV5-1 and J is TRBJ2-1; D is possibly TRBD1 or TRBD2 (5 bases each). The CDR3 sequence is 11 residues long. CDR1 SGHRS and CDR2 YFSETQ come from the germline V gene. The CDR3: CASILGDEQFF. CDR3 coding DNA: TGCGCCAGCATCTTGGGGGATGAGCAGTTCTTC.